The present T cell receptor beta chain was sequenced within a study of CD8 T cells in Susac syndrome. The CDR3 consists of 19 residues. V lost 4 bases and J lost 7, with 29 bases in between. With random hexamers, reverse transcription was performed on about 0.45 to 1 ug of RNA. TCRdb re-derived calls from the immunoSEQ multiplex PCR reads in MiXCR, one entry per CDR3 protein. Of 75,000 to 100,000 distinct CDR3 sequences in the sample, roughly 94% were seen once. Sequenced sample: CD8+ T cells from PBMCs. The chain carries TRBV12-3 or TRBV12-4 and TRBJ2-1; no definite D call. This clonotype was sampled from a human donor with Susac syndrome. CDR3 loop: CASSSLFRVSERRMNEQFF. DNA for the CDR3: TGTGCCAGCAGTTCTTTATTTCGTGTATCGGAGAGGCGTATGAATGAGCAGTTCTTC.